Sequencing of this T cell receptor (beta chain) was carried out in a study of blood T cell repertoires in COVID-19. Background on the study: Sources were T cells, B-cell-depleted T cells, or PBMCs; the material itself was cDNA or gDNA.

The CDR3 contains 12 residues. V was cut by 3 bases and J by 4 bases, with 7 bases left in between. Germline CDR1 WSHSY, CDR2 SAAADI. As handled by the study authors: Using reference gene primer amplification, nucleated cell counts were estimated. The table came from immunoSEQ multiplex PCR; TCRdb's copy has only in-frame clones and leaves some out. The V and J calls and clone size were taken over from that table, and D and trimming were inferred from the DNA. The repertoire consists of 100,000 to 120,000 clones, with about 80% occurring once and the leading ten covering about 4.1%. The chain combines TRBV10-2 with TRBJ2-7; perhaps TRBD2 as D (5 bases). The origin of this receptor is a woman aged 80 or over with acute or convalescent COVID-19. Sequencing was done on a sample of peripheral blood. The DNA of the CDR3 is TGCGCCAGCAGTGATGAGGGTTACGAGCAGTACTTC. It translates to CASSDEGYEQYF.